This T cell receptor (beta chain) was identified in a study of blood T cell repertoires in COVID-19. Profiling relied on immunoSEQ multiplex PCR, and the TCRdb table lists in-frame clones only, not all of them. The sample includes approximately 90,000 clones, 55% to 75% of them seen just once. The germline V and J ends were trimmed by 1 base and 5 bases, with 14 bases remaining between them. Germline V CDR1 and CDR2: SGHKS, YYEKEE (reference sequence). CDR3 length equals 15 residues. This clone was seen once. The clonotype originates from a woman older than 75 with acute or convalescent COVID-19. This chain uses TRBV5-5 with TRBJ2-3, with D possibly matching TRBD1 (6 bases). Sequencing was done on a sample of peripheral blood. CDR3 in amino acids: CASSLSRGGKDTQYF. CDR3 sequence (DNA): TGTGCCAGCAGCTTGAGCAGGGGTGGAAAAGATACGCAGTATTTT.